The next 9 T cell receptor beta chains were all read from a single sample in a study of CD8+CD57+ T cells in acquired aplastic anemia. Patients sequenced had flow cytometry evidence of CD8+CD57+ cell expansion. Genomic DNA, the template, was used for profiling of the TCR beta VDJ and CDR3. TCRdb called the reads again in MiXCR, with one record for every CDR3 protein. The data show 150,000 or so distinct CDR3 sequences, with around 43% seen just once and about 2.9% held by the top ten. The material sequenced was sorted CD4+, CD8+, or CD8+CD57+ T cells (not recorded which) from PBMCs. These receptors were obtained from a human donor with aplastic anemia.

The J gene is TRBJ1-6, the V gene TRBV19, with 9 bases aligning to TRBD1. CDR3 size: 13 residues. Per germline, CDR1 LNHDA and CDR2 SQIVND (reference sequence). V was clipped by 8 bases and J by 10 bases; unmatched bases: 6. For the CDR3, the DNA is TGTGCCAGTCGGACAGGGGAAAGGTCACCCCTCCACTTT. It yields the protein CASRTGERSPLHF. Using reference TRBV19 and TRBJ1-6 for the parts outside the CDR3, the full variable domain is DGGITQSPKYLFRKEGQNVTLSCEQNLNHDAMYWYRQDPGQGLRLIYYSQIVNDFQKGDIAEGYSVSREKKESFPLTVTSAQKNPTAFYLCASRTGERSPLHFGNGTRLTVT.

This clonotype has only a few counts. The rearrangement links TRBV15 to TRBJ2-1, with D possibly matching TRBD2 (5 bases). Germline lookup yields CDR1 LNHNV and CDR2 YYDKDF (reference sequence). With 3 bases removed from V and 9 bases from J, the gap between germline ends came to 15 bases. This CDR3 comprises 14 residues. This CDR3 is CATSSDTDWAEQFF. CDR3 DNA: TGTGCCACCAGCAGCGACACGGACTGGGCTGAGCAGTTCTTC.

The J gene is TRBJ2-7, the V gene TRBV7-6; TRBD2 might be the D (6 bases). V was clipped by 4 bases and J by 0 bases, with 13 bases between them. Germline values: CDR1 SGHVS, CDR2 FNYEAQ. CDR3 size: 15 residues. CDR3 amino acids: CASSYVRDSSYEQYF. CDR3 DNA: TGTGCCAGCAGCTACGTACGGGACTCCTCCTACGAGCAGTACTTC.

The chain employs TRBV7-6 and TRBJ2-7; D possibly corresponds to TRBD1 (6 bases). This CDR3 has 13 amino acids. The V end was cut by 2 bases, the J end by 4 bases, with 9 bases between. The V gene's germline CDR1 is SGHVS and CDR2 FNYEAQ. The CDR3 loop is CASSLSQGYEQYF. The CDR3 coding sequence is TGTGCCAGCAGCTTAAGCCAGGGGTACGAGCAGTACTTC.

Concerning this clonotype itself: A much more abundant neighbour one base away suggests this may be a read error. This CDR3 reads CASNRGTTEAFF. The DNA of the CDR3 is TGTGCCAGCAACCGGGGGACCACTGAAGCTTTCTTT. This chain joins TRBV5-6 and TRBJ1-1, with D perhaps TRBD1 (5 bases). CDR1 SGHDT and CDR2 YYEEEE come from the germline V gene. The CDR3 runs to 12 residues. Trimming took 6 bases from V and 4 from J, leaving 10 bases between them.

The chain uses TRBV19 and TRBJ2-1, with 8 positions matching TRBD1. Germline V gene sequence: CDR1 LNHDA, CDR2 SQIVND (reference sequence). Unmatched junction bases numbered 3, after V lost 6 bases and J lost 5 bases. This CDR3 comprises 13 residues. CDR3 nucleotides: TGTGCCAGTAGCCAGGGGGCGAACAATGAGCAGTTCTTC. This gives the protein CASSQGANNEQFF.

V is TRBV7-2 and J is TRBJ2-2; D unresolved. The CDR3 totals 13 residues. V lost 6 bases, J lost 1 base, and 6 bases lay in between. Germline values: CDR1 SGHTA, CDR2 FQGNSA. The CDR3 region is CASRTQNTGELFF. CDR3 in DNA: TGTGCCAGCAGAACGCAGAACACCGGGGAGCTGTTTTTT.

V usage is TRBV19 and J usage is TRBJ1-6, with unresolved D. V lost 7 bases and J lost 7, with 17 bases in between. The CDR3 loop spans 15 amino acids. Germline assignment: CDR1 LNHDA and CDR2 SQIVND (reference sequence). CDR3 bases: TGTGCCAGTAAGGCTTGGAATACTTCGAATTCACCCCTCCACTTT. This codes for CASKAWNTSNSPLHF.

The chain employs TRBV5-1 and TRBJ1-1, with D unresolved. Trimming took 4 bases from V and 1 from J, leaving 11 bases between them. The CDR3 runs 14 residues. Germline V gives CDR1 SGHRS, CDR2 YFSETQ. The CDR3 DNA follows: TGCGCCAGCAGCCTGCCACATCAGAACACTGAAGCTTTCTTT. It translates to CASSLPHQNTEAFF.